The entry that follows covers one T cell receptor (beta chain) sequence. Its antigen is undetermined. These data come from a study of cytomegalovirus exposure and HLA in healthy donors. In the PCR, 60 Vbeta and 13 Jbeta primers were used. Clones were sequenced by immunoSEQ multiplex PCR, and TCRdb holds only the in-frame ones, with some missing. The sample has approximately 150,000 clones, 70% to 80% seen once. The CDR3 sequence is 13 residues long. Germline CDR1 is SQVTM and CDR2 is ANQGSEA. V was shortened by 6 bases and J by 2 bases, with 13 bases between the two germline ends. Overall study findings and caveats: About 87% or about 30% of the time was how often most TCR beta V segments were productive, according to an earlier analysis. Later analysis found that TCR beta chains associated with HLA were more clonally expanded than other, equally common chains. Across donors, sequencing depth was assumed by presence/absence analyses to be roughly uniform.

Participants comprised healthy donors of bone marrow. This clonotype was sampled from a man aged 30 to 45 in good health and CMV-seronegative. This chain uses TRBV29-1 with TRBJ2-5; D is possibly TRBD2 (6 bases). What was sequenced was PBMCs. The DNA for the CDR3 is TGCAGCGTCGCCCGGGAGATACAAGAGACCCAGTACTTC. It codes for CSVAREIQETQYF.